This TCR beta chain originates from a study of blood T cell repertoires in COVID-19. Overall study context: Samples of COVID-19 (acute and convalescent) were obtained from the United States, Italy and Spain. PBMCs, B-cell-depleted T cells, or T cells provided the cDNA or gDNA that made up the material.

Method: immunoSEQ multiplex PCR; TCRdb's copy keeps in-frame clones and lacks some. Among about 330,000 clones listed, 92% were seen once. The CDR3 has 15 residues. The germline V gene encodes CDR1 SGHTA and CDR2 FQGNSA. Trimming cost V 5 bases and J 3 bases; bases outside gene matches: 4. Everyone who took part was roughly 18 to 89 years old, and they came from roughly 25 US areas. Cohort allocation depended upon clinical history that participants reported. The chain links TRBV7-2 to TRBJ2-1, with 10 nucleotides matching TRBD2. The receptor comes from a woman aged 25 to 39 who had recovered from COVID-19. Sequencing was done on a sample of PBMCs or T cells enriched from blood (not recorded which). The CDR3 bases are TGTGCCAGCAGCAGTGGACTAGCGGTCTACAATGAGCAGTTCTTC. Translated, it gives CASSSGLAVYNEQFF.